The 22 T cell receptor beta chains below come from one sample, sequenced in a study of radiation and T cells in renal cell carcinoma. Time point noted: blood 4 weeks post-SBRT, at nephrectomy. As to treatment: 15 Gy SBRT to primary tumor, nephrectomy 4 weeks later. Profiling relied on immunoSEQ multiplex PCR, and the TCRdb table lists in-frame clones only, not all of them. The sample yields 50,000 to 65,000 clones, about 83% seen once. The starting material was blood, obtained from a patient whose treatment included radiotherapy and nephrectomy. These receptors originate from a man aged 55-75 years with renal cell carcinoma.

The V call is TRBV5-1, the J call TRBJ2-2; TRBD2 matches 10 bases. The germline CDR1 and CDR2 sequences are SGHRS and YFSETQ. CDR3 length: 16 residues. V gave up 4 bases and J gave up 6 bases; unmatched junction bases: 9. The CDR3 loop is CASSTLAGPPPGELFF. The DNA of the CDR3 is TGCGCCAGCAGCACACTAGCGGGGCCCCCCCCCGGGGAGCTGTTTTTT.

V and J are TRBV9 and TRBJ2-1; 8 nucleotides match TRBD2. Losses at the gene ends were 2 bases for V and 3 bases for J; bases not matched to a gene: 4. The CDR3 is 15 residues long. CDR1 SGDLS and CDR2 YYNGEE come from the germline V gene. The CDR3 region has the DNA TGTGCCAGCAGCGTTGGTAGCGGGAACTACAATGAGCAGTTCTTC. It translates to CASSVGSGNYNEQFF.

This chain links TRBV4-2 with TRBJ2-2; 7 bases match TRBD2. Trimming cost V 2 bases and J 6 bases; bases outside gene matches: 12. Germline V gene sequence: CDR1 LGHNA, CDR2 YNFKEQ. This CDR3 comprises 17 residues. In DNA, the CDR3 is TGTGCCAGCAGCCAATCGGGACGGGAGGAATTGGCCGGGGAGCTGTTTTTT. Amino acid sequence: CASSQSGREELAGELFF.

The chain employs TRBV6-1 and TRBJ2-2; perhaps TRBD2 as D (5 bases). Trimming took off 10 bases at V and 3 bases at J, with 15 bases between the two ends. The germline CDR1 and CDR2 sequences are MNHNS and SASEGT. CDR3 length: 14 residues. DNA for the CDR3: TGTGCCATCCACGGCGGGCTTTACACCGGGGAGCTGTTTTTT. It yields the protein CAIHGGLYTGELFF.

The chain is built from TRBV6-1 and TRBJ2-5, with D unclear. The germline V gene has CDR1 MNHNS and CDR2 SASEGT. The CDR3 totals 13 residues. Deletions cut 0 bases from V and 5 bases from J, with 7 bases between. The CDR3 region has the DNA TGTGCCAGCAGTGAAGCAGGAGAGGAGACCCAGTACTTC. The encoded protein is CASSEAGEETQYF.

This clone occurred a few times. The V call is TRBV10-1, the J call TRBJ2-5, with 7 bases matching TRBD2. The CDR3 runs to 16 residues. Germline CDR1 WNHNN, CDR2 SYGVQD (reference sequence). J gave up 2 bases and V 0 bases, and 6 bases lay outside the gene matches. The CDR3 DNA is TGCGCCAGCAGTGAGTCGAGGGCTAGCGGTCAAGAGACCCAGTACTTC. Amino acids: CASSESRASGQETQYF.

This chain links TRBV5-1 with TRBJ1-2; maybe TRBD1 (6 bases). The germline V gene has CDR1 SGHRS and CDR2 YFSETQ. This CDR3 has 14 amino acids. Trimming took off 3 bases at V and 5 bases at J, with 14 bases between the two ends. The CDR3: CASSSGPTGYGYTF. The CDR3, as DNA: TGCGCCAGCAGCTCGGGCCCCACAGGGTATGGCTACACCTTC.

The rearrangement joins TRBV19 to TRBJ2-2; 7 nucleotides agree with TRBD1. After removal of 3 bases from V and 2 bases from J, the junction contained 3 bases not matched to a gene. CDR3 length: 15 residues. Germline-derived CDR1 and CDR2 are LNHDA and SQIVND (reference sequence). The CDR3 nucleotides are TGTGCCAGTAGTATTGGGGACAGAAACACCGGGGAGCTGTTTTTT. Translation: CASSIGDRNTGELFF.

The chain recombines TRBV15 with TRBJ1-2; no firm D call. This CDR3 comprises 12 residues. Trimming took off 0 bases at V and 7 bases at J, with 6 bases between the two ends. The germline gives CDR1 LNHNV, CDR2 YYDKDF (reference sequence). As DNA, the CDR3 is TGTGCCACCAGCAGAGAGGGTTTTGGCTACACCTTC. Its protein product is CATSREGFGYTF.

The chain recombines TRBV6-1 with TRBJ1-5; tentatively, D is TRBD1 (6 bases). V was trimmed by 5 bases and J by 5 bases, leaving 13 bases between them. The germline V gene has CDR1 MNHNS and CDR2 SASEGT. The CDR3 covers 14 residues. The CDR3 is CASSSPRTDQPQHF. The CDR3 DNA sequence: TGTGCCAGCAGTTCCCCTCGGACAGATCAGCCCCAGCATTTT.

In its sample, this clone was seen a few times. The chain employs TRBV19 and TRBJ2-6; D is unclear. The CDR3 consists of 15 residues. V lost 2 bases and J lost 0, with 5 bases in between. Germline CDR1 reads LNHDA; CDR2 reads SQIVND (reference sequence). The CDR3 nucleotides read TGTGCCAGTAGTATATCAGCCTCTGGGGCCAACGTCCTGACTTTC. Its translation is CASSISASGANVLTF.

The chain joins TRBV5-5 to TRBJ2-7; D call uncertain. CDR1 SGHKS and CDR2 YYEKEE come from the germline V gene (reference sequence). With 0 bases removed from V and 3 bases from J, the gap between germline ends came to 7 bases. CDR3 length: 13 amino acids. This chain's CDR3 is CASSLDGDYEQYV. CDR3 nucleotides: TGTGCCAGCAGCTTGGACGGAGACTACGAGCAGTACGTC.

The chain is built from TRBV27 and TRBJ1-3; unclear D gene. The length of the CDR3 is 21 residues. V lost 5 bases and J lost 0, with 29 bases in between. Germline V gene lookup returns CDR1 MNHEY and CDR2 SMNVEV (reference sequence). Here the CDR3 DNA reads TGTGCCAGCAGTCCGGTTCGCGTGCGGGGAACCGCTTTTTCCTCTGGAAACACCATATATTTT. This codes for CASSPVRVRGTAFSSGNTIYF.

The chain links TRBV7-2 to TRBJ1-4; no definite D call. Deletions cut 0 bases from V and 8 bases from J, with 7 bases between. The germline V gene has CDR1 SGHTA and CDR2 FQGNSA. The CDR3 contains 13 residues. The CDR3 nucleotides read TGTGCCAGCAGCTTAGCGTTGCCAGAAAAACTGTTTTTT. Protein: CASSLALPEKLFF.

The rearrangement links TRBV19 to TRBJ2-4; no firm D call. Germline-derived CDR1 and CDR2 are LNHDA and SQIVND (reference sequence). This CDR3 comprises 14 residues. V was trimmed by 6 bases and J by 0 bases, leaving 9 bases between them. CDR3 nucleotides: TGTGCCAGTAGCCGAGCGCTAGCCAAAAACATTCAGTACTTC. Amino acids: CASSRALAKNIQYF.

This clone was observed once. This chain uses TRBV30 with TRBJ1-6, with 8 bases aligning to TRBD1. Germline CDR1 reads GTSNPN; CDR2 reads SVGIG (reference sequence). This CDR3 has 16 residues. The trim removed 5 bases at V and 6 bases at J, leaving 12 bases unmatched. The CDR3 DNA follows: TGTGCCTGGGCCGGGGGGCGACAGGGGCGTAATTCACCCCTCCACTTT. This codes for CAWAGGRQGRNSPLHF.

The chain carries TRBV7-9 and TRBJ1-5, with D perhaps matching TRBD1 (6 bases). V lost 5 bases and J 9 bases, leaving 17 bases between the germline ends. The CDR3 covers 14 residues. Germline loops: CDR1 SEHNR, CDR2 FQNEAQ (reference sequence). CDR3 residues: CASSGNRGIGPQHF. CDR3 nucleotides: TGTGCCAGCAGCGGGAATAGGGGGATAGGGCCCCAGCATTTT.

This clone was seen only once. J is TRBJ2-5 and V is TRBV25-1; D unclear. There are 15 residues in the CDR3. V was trimmed by 0 bases and J by 5 bases, leaving 13 bases between them. The germline CDR1 and CDR2 sequences are MGHDK and SYGVNS. The chain's CDR3 is CASSEYVGRRETQYF. DNA of the CDR3: TGTGCCAGCAGTGAATATGTAGGGCGTCGGGAGACCCAGTACTTC.

The chain is built from TRBV12-5 and TRBJ1-5; weak D call: TRBD1 (5 bases). CDR3 size: 15 residues. V was pared by 2 bases and J by 5 bases, with 13 bases between. In germline, CDR1 is LGHNT, CDR2 FRNRAP. The CDR3 here is CASGLRQGPDQPQHF. CDR3 sequence (DNA): TGTGCTAGTGGTTTGCGGCAGGGCCCCGATCAGCCCCAGCATTTT.

The rearrangement joins TRBV10-3 to TRBJ1-1; perhaps TRBD1 as D (5 bases). The V end lost 2 bases, the J end lost 0 bases, and 7 bases lay between the germline ends. The CDR3 totals 14 residues. Germline V gene lookup returns CDR1 ENHRY and CDR2 SYGVKD. In DNA, the CDR3 is TGTGCCATCAGTGAGGGGGGGATGAACACTGAAGCTTTCTTT. It translates to CAISEGGMNTEAFF.

The chain joins TRBV7-6 to TRBJ2-3; D possibly matches TRBD1 or TRBD2 (6 bases each). Trimming stripped 4 bases from V and 1 base from J, with 15 bases between. Germline-derived CDR1 and CDR2 are SGHVS and FNYEAQ. The CDR3 is 16 residues long. In DNA form, the CDR3 reads TGTGCCAGCAGCTCGGGGGCGGGTGGAGGCACAGATACGCAGTATTTT. Encoded protein: CASSSGAGGGTDTQYF.

The rearrangement links TRBV5-5 to TRBJ2-7; 13 bases line up with TRBD2. Germline CDR1 and CDR2: SGHKS and YYEKEE (reference sequence). CDR3 size: 17 residues. Germline trimming cut 2 bases from V and 2 bases from J; bases unmatched to any gene: 7. The CDR3, as DNA: TGTGCCAGCAGCTTCTTAACTAGCGGGGGGGGTCCCTACGAGCAGTACTTC. It translates to CASSFLTSGGGPYEQYF.